The next 25 T cell receptor beta chains were all read from a single sample in a study of blood T cells in healthy people across ages. PCR was performed a second time for roughly 7 to 12 cycles using a sample-barcoded 5' primer and a J-beta primer mix. TCRdb independently ran MiXCR on the 5' RACE reads; one entry per CDR3 protein. The sample has some 700,000 distinct CDR3 sequences; around 46% are singletons. The specimen sequenced was blood. These receptors originate from a woman aged 55-69 years in good health.

The table lists this clonotype with a few counts. The rearrangement uses TRBV12-3 or TRBV12-4 and TRBJ2-3; D not certain. Trimming cost V 6 bases and J 0 bases, with 13 bases left between them. CDR3 length equals 15 residues. The CDR3 loop is CASSFNLASTDTQYF. In DNA form, the CDR3 reads TGTGCCAGCAGCTTCAATTTGGCTAGCACAGATACGCAGTATTTT.

This sequence joins TRBV5-1 and TRBJ2-1; 7 bases are a match to TRBD2. The J call may be mistaken, given a closer DNA end match to TRBJ2-7. The CDR3 totals 13 residues. Germline V lookup: CDR1 SGHRS, CDR2 YFSETQ. CDR3 residues: CASSLGDYNEQYF. CDR3 coding DNA: TGCGCCAGCAGCTTAGGGGACTACAATGAGCAGTACTTC.

Comments on this clonotype: A much bigger clone sits one base away, suggesting this may be a read error. J is TRBJ2-3 and V is TRBV12-3 or TRBV12-4; D is ambiguous. The V end lost 5 bases, the J end lost 4 bases, and 13 bases lay between the germline ends. The CDR3 runs 14 residues. The DNA of the CDR3 is TGTGCCAGCAGTCTCTCCGTGGCGGCAGATACGCAGTATTTT. This translates into CASSLSVAADTQYF.

Many counts were recorded for this clonotype. The chain employs TRBV5-1 and TRBJ2-5; D ambiguous. Between the trimmed V and J ends, which lost 1 base and 4 bases, there was a span of 11 bases. Per germline, CDR1 SGHRS and CDR2 YFSETQ. The CDR3 runs 14 residues. CDR3 DNA sequence: TGCGCCAGCAGCTTGTTAACCTCGGGAGAGACCCAGTACTTC. Translating it yields CASSLLTSGETQYF. Full variable domain (remainder filled in from reference TRBV5-1 and TRBJ2-5): KAGVTQTPRYLIKTRGQQVTLSCSPISGHRSVSWYQQTPGQGLQFLFEYFSETQRNKGNFPGRFSGRQFSNSRSEMNVSTLELGDSALYLCASSLLTSGETQYFGPGTRLLVL.

This clonotype was counted between two and nine times. The chain employs TRBV4-3 and TRBJ2-1, with TRBD2 identical over 7 bases. This CDR3 is 15 amino acids long. V lost 3 bases, J lost 5 bases, and 7 bases stayed unmatched. Germline V CDR1 and CDR2: LGHNA, YSLEER. CDR3 loop: CASSQGGAGNNEQFF. Written as DNA, the CDR3 is TGCGCCAGCAGCCAGGGGGGAGCGGGGAACAATGAGCAGTTCTTC.

The rearrangement links TRBV20-1 to TRBJ2-1, with 9 bases lining up with TRBD2. TRBJ2-7 explains the end of the DNA better; the J call may be wrong. Germline loops: CDR1 DFQATT, CDR2 SNEGSKA (reference sequence). The CDR3 spans 16 residues. The DNA of the CDR3 is TGCAGTGCTAGAGATTTGCGGGAGGGGGCTTACAATGAGCAGTACTTC. This translates into CSARDLREGAYNEQYF.

This clonotype was seen only once. The DNA for the CDR3 is TGTGCCAGCAAGAATGGGACATGGAGCTCCTACAATGAGCAGTACTTC. Residues: CASKNGTWSSYNEQYF. The rearrangement joins TRBV21-1 to TRBJ2-1; the table's D gene call, TRBD1, was not cross checked with the DNA. The J call may be wrong; the DNA end is better matched by TRBJ2-7. TRBV21-1 is classified as a pseudogene. The CDR3 is made up of 16 amino acids.

The chain combines TRBV20-1 with TRBJ2-7, with D maybe TRBD2 (5 bases). Germline V lookup: CDR1 DFQATT, CDR2 SNEGSKA (reference sequence). V lost 5 bases, J lost 0 bases, and 14 bases lay in between. This CDR3 region has 14 residues. Here the CDR3 reads CSADGSDRSYEQYF. The DNA of the CDR3 is TGCAGTGCTGATGGGAGTGATCGCTCCTACGAGCAGTACTTC.

This clonotype was seen a few times. The chain combines TRBV7-6 with TRBJ2-6; 7 positions match TRBD2. This CDR3 has 17 amino acids. V dropped 1 base and J dropped 3; count of bases not matched to a gene: 6. CDR1 and CDR2 from the germline V gene are SGHVS and FNYEAQ. This CDR3 reads CASSLGTSTLGANVLTF. The DNA for the CDR3 is TGTGCCAGCAGCTTAGGGACTAGTACCCTTGGGGCCAACGTCCTGACTTTC. The variable domain in full, with the rest retrieved from reference TRBV7-6 and TRBJ2-6, is GAGVSQSPRYKVTKRGQDVALRCDPISGHVSLYWYRQALGQGPEFLTYFNYEAQQDKSGLPNDRFSAERPEGSISTLTIQRTEQRDSAMYRCASSLGTSTLGANVLTFGAGSRLTVL.

This clonotype was counted only a few times. The chain has TRBV5-1 and TRBJ2-5; 14 bases map to TRBD2. Germline CDR1 reads SGHRS; CDR2 reads YFSETQ. The length of the CDR3 is 17 residues. J was trimmed by 3 bases and V by 4 bases; bases with no gene match: 8. The CDR3 loop is CASSLGLAGVRKETQYF. The DNA for the CDR3 is TGCGCCAGCAGCCTGGGACTAGCGGGAGTAAGGAAAGAGACCCAGTACTTC.

The CDR3 DNA is TGCGCCAGCAGTAGTCCGACAGGGGATGAGCAGTTCTTC. It specifies CASSSPTGDEQFF. The rearrangement uses TRBV5-1 and TRBJ2-1, with 8 nucleotides matching TRBD1. Germline values: CDR1 SGHRS, CDR2 YFSETQ. V lost 5 bases, J lost 8 bases, and 6 bases stayed unmatched. The CDR3 extends over 13 amino acids.

Note on this clonotype: A clone one base away is much larger, so this may be a read error. The gene calls are TRBV15 and TRBJ2-1; 7 positions agree with TRBD2. The CDR3 runs to 16 residues. CDR1 LNHNV and CDR2 YYDKDF come from the germline V gene (reference sequence). The CDR3 DNA follows: TGTGCCCCCAGCAGGGATACGGGGGGTGGCTACAATGAGCAGTTCTTC. It encodes CAPSRDTGGGYNEQFF.

This clonotype was found many times. The V and J genes are TRBV29-1 and TRBJ2-1; 9 positions match TRBD2. J lost 7 bases, V lost 8 bases, and 9 bases had no gene match. The CDR3 runs to 13 residues. The germline gives CDR1 SQVTM, CDR2 ANQGSEA. The CDR3 sequence is CSSHSGSRNEQFF. The CDR3 DNA follows: TGCAGCTCCCATAGCGGGAGCCGGAATGAGCAGTTCTTC.

This clonotype showed up just a few times. The chain employs TRBV7-2 and TRBJ2-3; 12 bases match TRBD2. The CDR3 extends over 17 amino acids. The V gene end was trimmed by 2 bases and the J gene end by 5 bases; junction bases not matched to a gene: 8. From germline, CDR1 is SGHTA and CDR2 FQGNSA. The CDR3 coding sequence is TGTGCCAGCAGCTTAACGACTAGCGGGAGAGGGAGAGATACGCAGTATTTT. It translates to CASSLTTSGRGRDTQYF.

This clonotype was observed a handful of times. The chain is built from TRBV18 and TRBJ2-3; D ambiguous. The V end was cut by 1 base, the J end by 0 bases, with 5 bases between. Germline CDR1 reads KGHSH; CDR2 reads LQKENI. CDR3 length equals 14 residues. The CDR3 nucleotides are TGTGCCAGCTCACCACTCTCTAGCACAGATACGCAGTATTTT. Translating it yields CASSPLSSTDTQYF. The full variable domain, with the rest looked up from reference TRBV18 and TRBJ2-3, is NAGVMQNPRHLVRRRGQEARLRCSPMKGHSHVYWYRQLPEEGLKFMVYLQKENIIDESGMPKERFSAEFPKEGPSILRIQQVVRGDSAAYFCASSPLSSTDTQYFGPGTRLTVL.

The gene calls are TRBV4-3 and TRBJ2-7; D uncertain. V gave up 0 bases and J gave up 3 bases, with 12 bases separating them. The CDR3 has 15 amino acids. CDR1 and CDR2 from the germline V gene are LGHNA and YSLEER. CDR3 sequence (DNA): TGCGCCAGCAGCCAAGAGAGACCAACCCACTACGAGCAGTACTTC. Amino acids: CASSQERPTHYEQYF.

J is TRBJ1-5 and V is TRBV9, with unresolved D. Germline loops: CDR1 SGDLS, CDR2 YYNGEE. The V and J ends lost 0 bases and 7 bases respectively, with 8 bases between them. This CDR3 is built from 13 residues. In DNA form, the CDR3 reads TGTGCCAGCAGCGTAGGCGTAGAGCAGCCCCAGCATTTT. This encodes CASSVGVEQPQHF.

In this sample, this clonotype turned up many times. The chain links TRBV9 to TRBJ2-3, with D hard to call. CDR1 is SGDLS and CDR2 is YYNGEE in the germline V gene. CDR3 length equals 13 residues. The V and J ends lost 4 bases and 2 bases respectively, with 8 bases between them. DNA of the CDR3: TGTGCCAGCAGCCGACTCGACACAGATACGCAGTATTTT. It yields the protein CASSRLDTDTQYF. Full variable domain (outside the CDR3, taken from reference TRBV9 and TRBJ2-3): DSGVTQTPKHLITATGQRVTLRCSPRSGDLSVYWYQQSLDQGLQFLIQYYNGEERAKGNILERFSAQQFPDLHSELNLSSLELGDSALYFCASSRLDTDTQYFGPGTRLTVL.

This rearrangement joins TRBV7-2 to TRBJ2-1; the D gene is possibly TRBD2 (5 bases). The germline gives CDR1 SGHTA, CDR2 FQGNSA. With 4 bases removed from V and 5 bases from J, the gap between germline ends came to 15 bases. The CDR3 is 15 amino acids. The CDR3, as DNA: TGTGCCAGCAGCTCTACCACCGGGGTTAACAATGAGCAGTTCTTC. Translation: CASSSTTGVNNEQFF.

V and J are TRBV7-9 and TRBJ2-2; 7 nucleotides match TRBD1. CDR1 and CDR2 (germline): SEHNR, FQNEAQ (reference sequence). The CDR3 sequence is 13 residues long. Losses at the gene ends were 5 bases for V and 5 bases for J; bases not matched to a gene: 2. The CDR3 region has the DNA TGTGCCAGCAGCGGGACAGTGACCGGGGAGCTGTTTTTT. It yields the protein CASSGTVTGELFF.

CDR3 nucleotides: TGCAGTGCTAGCGGGACAAAGGAACACACAGATACGCAGTATTTT. It yields the protein CSASGTKEHTDTQYF. The chain is built from TRBV20-1 and TRBJ2-3, with D possibly being TRBD1 (6 bases). Trimming left V 3 bases short and J 2 bases short, with 15 bases between. Germline V gene lookup returns CDR1 DFQATT and CDR2 SNEGSKA (reference sequence). The CDR3 has 15 amino acids.

The rearrangement uses TRBV11-2 and TRBJ2-1; 9 bases agree with TRBD2. The CDR3 loop spans 17 amino acids. V gave up 3 bases and J gave up 4 bases; unmatched junction bases: 10. In germline, CDR1 is SGHAT, CDR2 FQNNGV. The CDR3 here is CASSFLSKTSGYNEQFF. The DNA for the CDR3 is TGTGCCAGCAGCTTCCTTTCCAAGACTAGCGGATACAATGAGCAGTTCTTC.

This clonotype was picked up many times. CDR3 DNA sequence: TGCGCCAGCAGCTTGGAGTCCTACGAGCAGTACTTC. This codes for CASSLESYEQYF. The chain joins TRBV5-1 to TRBJ2-7; D call uncertain. This CDR3 has 12 amino acids. Germline V lookup: CDR1 SGHRS, CDR2 YFSETQ. Trimming pared 0 bases from V and 1 base from J, leaving 2 bases between.

The chain is built from TRBV29-1 and TRBJ2-2; weak D call: TRBD2 (6 bases). V dropped 0 bases and J dropped 3 bases, with 20 bases sitting between them. This CDR3 spans 18 amino acids. Germline V gene data show CDR1 as SQVTM and CDR2 as ANQGSEA. CDR3 amino acids: CSVEDQPGAGTYTGELFF. The CDR3 bases are TGCAGCGTTGAAGATCAACCCGGGGCAGGGACTTACACCGGGGAGCTGTTTTTT.

There are a few counts of this clonotype. The gene calls are TRBV7-8 and TRBJ2-5; TRBD1 agrees at 7 bases. Trimming at V came to 5 bases and at J to 1 base, leaving 10 bases not matched to a gene. Germline V CDR1 and CDR2: SGHVS, FQNEAQ. The CDR3 length is 16 residues. The CDR3 DNA follows: TGTGCCAGCAGCCGCCCCACAGGGGATCGCCAAGAGACCCAGTACTTC. Encoded protein: CASSRPTGDRQETQYF.